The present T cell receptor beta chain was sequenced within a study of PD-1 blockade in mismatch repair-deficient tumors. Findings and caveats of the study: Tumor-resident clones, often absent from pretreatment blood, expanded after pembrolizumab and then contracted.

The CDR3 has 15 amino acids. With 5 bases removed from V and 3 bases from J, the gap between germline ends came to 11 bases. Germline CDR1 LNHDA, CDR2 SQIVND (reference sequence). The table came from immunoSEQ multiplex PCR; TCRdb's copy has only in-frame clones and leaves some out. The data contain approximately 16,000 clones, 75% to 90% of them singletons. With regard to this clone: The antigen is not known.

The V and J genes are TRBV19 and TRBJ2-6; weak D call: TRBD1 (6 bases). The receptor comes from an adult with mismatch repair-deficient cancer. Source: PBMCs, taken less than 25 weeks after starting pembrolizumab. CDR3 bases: TGTGCCAGTAGTGCAGGGGCTATTGGGGCCAACGTCCTGACTTTC. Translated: CASSAGAIGANVLTF. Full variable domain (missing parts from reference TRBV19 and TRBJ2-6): DGGITQSPKYLFRKEGQNVTLSCEQNLNHDAMYWYRQDPGQGLRLIYYSQIVNDFQKGDIAEGYSVSREKKESFPLTVTSAQKNPTAFYLCASSAGAIGANVLTFGAGSRLTVL.